This T cell receptor (beta chain) was sequenced in a study of read filtering for tumor transcriptome and immune sequencing. Study summary: After DNase treatment, RNA was made into whole-transcriptome libraries.

The library was built from around 0.4 ug RNA with molecular barcoded adaptors for alpha/delta and beta/gamma chains. TCRdb passed the reads through MiXCR, listing each CDR3 protein once. The sample consists of 43,000 or so distinct CDR3 sequences, more than 10% of them appearing once. This clonotype was observed at least ten times. The CDR3 has 16 amino acids. The ends were cut back, 5 bases at V and 0 bases at J, with 16 bases in the middle. Germline V gives CDR1 SGHTA, CDR2 FQGNSA. Sequencing input: a population of CD138-negative cells sorted from bone marrow. The sequence came from a donor over 35 with multiple myeloma. The V call is TRBV7-2, the J call TRBJ1-1; a possible D gene is TRBD1 (6 bases). Here the CDR3 DNA reads TGTGCCAGCAGCCCCGAAGCGGACAGCTTGAACACTGAAGCTTTCTTT. Translating it yields CASSPEADSLNTEAFF.